This T cell receptor beta chain is drawn from a study of cytomegalovirus exposure and HLA in healthy donors. PCR employed 60 Vbeta and 13 Jbeta primers. Sequenced by immunoSEQ multiplex PCR; TCRdb stores in-frame clones only, minus some. Of about 190,000 clones listed, approximately 70% are singletons. This CDR3 is built from 13 residues. The V gene's germline CDR1 is SGHVS and CDR2 FQNEAQ. V dropped 8 bases and J dropped 9; count of bases not matched to a gene: 7. All donors participated as healthy donors of bone marrow. Study-wide points: Three CMV-associated chains were confirmed in vitro to be specific for CMV antigens. A later analysis found that most CMV-associated TCR beta chains appeared HLA-restricted.

A word on this clone: Antigen unknown.

Material: PBMCs. This clonotype originated in a woman between 25 and 40 years old in good health and CMV-seronegative. The chain employs TRBV7-8 and TRBJ2-1, with 10 nucleotides matching TRBD2. Here the CDR3 reads CASSRAGGGEQFF. The CDR3 bases are TGTGCCAGCTCCAGAGCGGGAGGGGGTGAGCAGTTCTTC.